This is a list of T cell receptor beta chains from one sample in a study of T cells in Graves' hyperthyroidism and ophthalmopathy. TCRdb reanalysed the multiplex PCR reads using MiXCR and keeps one entry per CDR3 protein. The table lists a few hundred thousand distinct CDR3 sequences, roughly 20% of them singletons. The sample was blood. These receptor sequences come from a man aged 18 to 30 with Graves' ophthalmopathy. CDR3s include the opening cysteine and the closing phenylalanine or tryptophan. A D gene is named only where the DNA matches it firmly. Clone size is shown for a subset of rows, as once, few, many or a class of expanded clone.

NA,TRBJ2-1,TRBV11-2,NA,TGTGCCAGCAGCTTAGATCGGAGAGTTTGGTACAATGAGCAGTTCTTC,CASSLDRRVWYNEQFF
NA,TRBJ2-1,TRBV7-9,many,TGTGCCAGCAGCTTAGGTGTCAGGGAGGATGAGCAGTTCTTC,CASSLGVREDEQFF
TRBD1,TRBJ2-3,TRBV6-1,few,TGTGCCAGCAGTTCACAGGGGGACACAGATACGCAGTATTTT,CASSSQGDTDTQYF
NA,TRBJ2-7,TRBV28,many,TGTGCCAGCAGTTTAGGATCGGGAGTTCTCTACGAGCAGTACTTC,CASSLGSGVLYEQYF
TRBD2,TRBJ2-3,TRBV6-2/TRBV6-3,many,TGTGCCAGCAGTTCTAGCGGGGGGGAGGGAGATACGCAGTATTTT,CASSSSGGEGDTQYF
NA,TRBJ1-2,TRBV10-2,NA,TGTGCCATCAGCGGCGACAGAATCGCTAACTATGGCTACACCTTC,CAISGDRIANYGYTF
NA,TRBJ1-2,TRBV12-3/TRBV12-4,few,TGTGCCAGCAGTTTACGGAACAGCAACTATGGCTACACCTTC,CASSLRNSNYGYTF
NA,TRBJ1-1,TRBV10-3,many,TGTGCCATCAGCAGGGAAGGGGGTGACACTGAAGCTTTCTTT,CAISREGGDTEAFF
NA,TRBJ1-1,TRBV20-1,many,TGCAGTGCCACGGACGAAAAAACTGAAGCTTTCTTT,CSATDEKTEAFF
NA,TRBJ1-1,TRBV18,many,TGTGCCAGCTCACCAGGGCCCCCCGGGCCTGAAGCTTTCTTT,CASSPGPPGPEAFF
NA,TRBJ2-7,TRBV5-1,many,TGCGCCAGCAGCCCCGACAGGGAGGGCTCCTACGAGCAGTACTTC,CASSPDREGSYEQYF
NA,TRBJ1-2,TRBV3-1,many,TGTGCCAGCAGCCAAGACGGGGGGCTCCATGGCTACACCTTC,CASSQDGGLHGYTF
TRBD1,TRBJ2-1,TRBV11-3,many,TGTGCCAGCAGCCCGGGACAGGGCTTGAAGAATGAGCAGTTCTTC,CASSPGQGLKNEQFF
TRBD1,TRBJ1-2,TRBV29-1,many,TGCAGCGTTGGAGGGGGAGTCGGGACAGGGGGCGAAGAGGGCTACACCTTC,CSVGGGVGTGGEEGYTF
TRBD2,TRBJ2-5,TRBV5-1,NA,TGCGCCAGCAGCCCACTAACTAGCGGGGGGAACCAAGAGACCCAGTACTTC,CASSPLTSGGNQETQYF
NA,TRBJ2-1,TRBV2,NA,TGTGCCAGCAGTGTAGGGGGGGGGAATGAGCAGTTCTTC,CASSVGGGNEQFF
NA,TRBJ2-1,TRBV19,NA,TGTGCCAGTAGTATGGCGGACTCTTACAATGAGCAGTTCTTC,CASSMADSYNEQFF
TRBD2,TRBJ2-3,TRBV9,NA,TGTGCCAGCAGCGTAGCGGGGACTACCACAGATACGCAGTATTTT,CASSVAGTTTDTQYF
NA,TRBJ1-3,TRBV3-1,few,TGTGTCAGCAGCCTCGCGGACGGCAGAAACACCATATATTTT,CVSSLADGRNTIYF
TRBD1,TRBJ1-2,TRBV6-1,many,TGTGCCAGCAGGGGGACAGAGGACTATGGCTACACCTTC,CASRGTEDYGYTF
TRBD1,TRBJ2-6,TRBV7-3,NA,TGTGCCAGCAGCTGGGGACAGGGGCAGTCTGGGGCCAACGTCCTGACTTTC,CASSWGQGQSGANVLTF
TRBD1,TRBJ1-2,TRBV20-1,NA,TGCAGTGCTGATCCAACCTCGACAGGGGGCTATGGCTACACCTTC,CSADPTSTGGYGYTF